A single sample gave rise to the 5 T cell receptor beta chains below, sequenced in a study of T cell responses to AZD1222 COVID-19 vaccine (dated by TCRdb to about 2021). The meaning of the sample's time point label: baseline before first vaccination. The library was made by the immunoSEQ multiplex PCR assay. Entries here come from immuneACCESS through TCRdb and include only in-frame sequences with V and J called. Some clones fail to appear in such tables; in the studies checked, an unresolved V gene covers under half of the shortfall, and the cause of the remainder is unknown. In all, the sample holds about 73,000 clones, and approximately 88% of those were seen once. The top ten clonotypes cover less than 20% of the sample. Material: peripheral blood, obtained on day 0 of AZD1222 vaccination. Receptor source: an adult in good health.

The chain carries TRBV11-3 and TRBJ2-1; D is ambiguous. V lost 3 bases to trimming and J lost 6 bases, with 9 bases between them. There are 13 residues in the CDR3. Germline-derived CDR1 and CDR2 are SGHNT and YENEEA. The CDR3 loop reads CASSFSSTNEQFF. In DNA form, the CDR3 reads TGTGCCAGCAGCTTTTCCAGCACCAATGAGCAGTTCTTC.

The V and J genes are TRBV15 and TRBJ2-4; 8 nucleotides match TRBD2. Trimming took 0 bases from V and 2 from J; bases not matched to a gene: 3. The germline V gene encodes CDR1 LNHNV and CDR2 YYDKDF (reference sequence). This CDR3 has 16 amino acids. The CDR3 is CATSRDREGPKNIQYF. The CDR3, as DNA: TGTGCCACCAGCAGAGATCGGGAGGGCCCCAAAAACATTCAGTACTTC.

V usage is TRBV9 and J usage is TRBJ2-3; TRBD2 matches 10 bases. CDR3 size: 16 residues. CDR1 is SGDLS, CDR2 YYNGEE, per germline. V lost 0 bases, J lost 4 bases, and 5 bases stayed unmatched. The CDR3 sequence: CASSVATSGYADTQYF. CDR3 bases: TGTGCCAGCAGCGTAGCGACTAGCGGGTACGCAGATACGCAGTATTTT. Variable domain in full (rest from reference TRBV9 and TRBJ2-3): DSGVTQTPKHLITATGQRVTLRCSPRSGDLSVYWYQQSLDQGLQFLIQYYNGEERAKGNILERFSAQQFPDLHSELNLSSLELGDSALYFCASSVATSGYADTQYFGPGTRLTVL.

The chain combines TRBV6-1 with TRBJ1-2, with 7 bases matching TRBD1. V lost 0 bases to trimming and J lost 7 bases; unmatched junction nucleotides: 2. The CDR3 is 13 amino acids. Germline-derived CDR1 and CDR2 are MNHNS and SASEGT. CDR3 nucleotide sequence: TGTGCCAGCAGTGAAGCCAGGGGGTTTGGCTACACCTTC. Its translation: CASSEARGFGYTF.

V usage is TRBV7-8 and J usage is TRBJ2-2; D ambiguous. Trimming left V 0 bases short and J 4 bases short, with 12 bases between. CDR3 length: 16 residues. Germline CDR1 SGHVS, CDR2 FQNEAQ. The CDR3 coding sequence is TGTGCCAGCAGCTTAGCGGGTAGGGCGCCCACCGGGGAGCTGTTTTTT. This encodes CASSLAGRAPTGELFF. Full variable domain (remainder filled in from reference TRBV7-8 and TRBJ2-2): GAGVSQSPRYKVAKRGQDVALRCDPISGHVSLFWYQQALGQGPEFLTYFQNEAQLDKSGLPSDRFFAERPEGSVSTLKIQRTQQEDSAVYLCASSLAGRAPTGELFFGEGSRLTVL.